Following are 11 T cell receptor beta chains from one sample sequenced in a study of post-analysis software for immune sequencing data. Study-level findings and limits: Roughly 5 TRBV segments (TRBV5-6, TRBV5-1 and TRBV20-1 among them) occurred more frequently in patients than in controls.

The TCR beta cDNA libraries carried unique molecular identifiers. TCRdb ran MiXCR on the PCR reads and lists one entry per CDR3 protein. The sample carries around 440,000 distinct CDR3 sequences, approximately 46% recorded once. No cognate antigen is known for these TCRs. The sample was blood. These receptors all come from a girl aged 5 to 17 with multiple sclerosis.

This chain uses TRBV29-1 with TRBJ1-2, with no clear D. The CDR3 length is 12 residues. Per the germline V gene, CDR1 is SQVTM and CDR2 is ANQGSEA. The germline V and J ends were trimmed by 5 bases and 3 bases, with 10 bases remaining between them. CDR3 DNA sequence: TGCAGCGTTAGGACCGCGGACTATGGCTACACCTTC. This translates into CSVRTADYGYTF.

J is TRBJ2-5 and V is TRBV20-1; 8 nucleotides match TRBD1. The J call may be in error: the DNA end matches TRBJ2-7 better. The CDR3 is made up of 14 amino acids. The germline CDR1 and CDR2 sequences are DFQATT and SNEGSKA (reference sequence). The CDR3 region has the DNA TGCAGTGCTAGACCTCCAGGGGGCCCTGGCGAGCAGTACTTC. Its protein is CSARPPGGPGEQYF.

V usage is TRBV7-2 and J usage is TRBJ2-2; D not certain. Germline values: CDR1 SGHTA, CDR2 FQGNSA. V lost 2 bases to trimming and J lost 0 bases, with 10 bases between them. The CDR3 contains 16 residues. For the CDR3, the DNA is TGTGCCAGCAGCTTAAACAGCCCTACGAACACCGGGGAGCTGTTTTTT. Residues: CASSLNSPTNTGELFF.

V usage is TRBV5-1 and J usage is TRBJ2-3; D might be TRBD1 or TRBD2, each matching 5 bases. Germline V gene data show CDR1 as SGHRS and CDR2 as YFSETQ. CDR3 length: 16 amino acids. The germline V and J ends were trimmed by 4 bases and 1 base, with 16 bases remaining between them. The chain's CDR3 is CASSQHGAGGTDTQYF. The CDR3 nucleotides read TGCGCCAGCAGCCAACACGGGGCGGGTGGCACAGATACGCAGTATTTT.

This clonotype was recorded many times. The chain carries TRBV28 and TRBJ2-7; D unclear. CDR3 length: 13 residues. The germline V gene has CDR1 MDHEN and CDR2 SYDVKM. Trimming shortened V by 2 bases and J by 3 bases, and 8 bases separated the two germline ends. In DNA, the CDR3 is TGTGCCAGCAGTTTAGGAAGGCTCTACGAGCAGTACTTC. The encoded protein is CASSLGRLYEQYF.

The gene calls are TRBV7-2 and TRBJ1-2; TRBD1 is a possible D gene (5 bases). CDR1 and CDR2 from the germline V gene are SGHTA and FQGNSA. CDR3 length: 15 amino acids. Trimming stripped 5 bases from V and 5 bases from J, with 18 bases between. The CDR3 loop reads CASSLERDRAYGYTF. CDR3 bases: TGTGCCAGCAGCCTAGAGCGGGACCGAGCGTATGGCTACACCTTC.

This clonotype was observed a handful of times. The rearrangement links TRBV4-1 to TRBJ2-1; 7 nucleotides align to TRBD2. After removal of 0 bases from V and 9 bases from J, the junction contained 5 bases not matched to a gene. The V gene's germline CDR1 is MGHRA and CDR2 YSYEKL. The CDR3 totals 14 residues. The chain's CDR3 is CASSQELPSGEQFF. The CDR3 region has the DNA TGCGCCAGCAGCCAAGAACTGCCTAGCGGTGAGCAGTTCTTC.

The rearrangement uses TRBV5-1 and TRBJ2-3; 7 bases agree with TRBD2. The CDR3 is 15 amino acids. V trimming: 2 bases; J trimming: 4 bases; junction bases outside the gene matches: 7. The germline V gene encodes CDR1 SGHRS and CDR2 YFSETQ. CDR3 DNA sequence: TGCGCCAGCAGCTTAGCGGGACGACGACCAGATACGCAGTATTTT. As protein: CASSLAGRRPDTQYF.

This clonotype was seen more than once but under ten times. The V gene is TRBV28, the J gene TRBJ2-3, with D possibly being TRBD2 (5 bases). CDR1 MDHEN and CDR2 SYDVKM come from the germline V gene. Trimming took off 10 bases at V and 3 bases at J, with 14 bases between the two ends. CDR3 size: 13 residues. The CDR3 sequence is CATRGGSTDTQYF. As DNA, the CDR3 is TGTGCCACTCGGGGTGGAAGTACAGATACGCAGTATTTT. Using reference TRBV28 and TRBJ2-3 for the parts outside the CDR3, the full variable domain is DVKVTQSSRYLVKRTGEKVFLECVQDMDHENMFWYRQDPGLGLRLIYFSYDVKMKEKGDIPEGYSVSREKKERFSLILESASTNQTSMYLCATRGGSTDTQYFGPGTRLTVL.

The chain is built from TRBV12-3 or TRBV12-4 and TRBJ2-7; D possibly corresponds to TRBD1 (6 bases). The CDR3 length is 14 residues. V lost 5 bases, J lost 2 bases, and 13 bases lay in between. CDR3 in amino acids: CASSPGTQAYEQYF. The DNA for the CDR3 is TGTGCCAGCAGTCCCGGGACACAGGCCTACGAGCAGTACTTC.

This clonotype showed up just once. V gene TRBV12-5 combines with J gene TRBJ2-1; D tentatively reads TRBD1 or TRBD2 (5 bases each). The CDR3 runs to 17 residues. Germline V gives CDR1 LGHNT, CDR2 FRNRAP. Trimming removed 2 bases at V and 6 bases at J, with 20 bases between. CDR3 amino acids: CASGLPLRDEGTNEQFF. The CDR3 DNA follows: TGTGCTAGTGGTTTGCCCCTCAGGGACGAAGGTACCAATGAGCAGTTCTTC.